Sequencing of this T cell receptor (beta chain) was carried out in a study of shared clonotypes between healthy human individuals. Looking at the study overall: Per donor, CD8 memory used one plate, CD8 naive used two, CD4 memory used three and CD4 naive used three.

Method: immunoSEQ multiplex PCR; TCRdb's copy keeps in-frame clones and lacks some. The sample holds about 110,000 clones; about 71% are singletons and the top ten take over 20%. This CDR3 region has 15 residues. The sequenced material came from memory CD8+ T cells sorted from blood. Indicated subset: CD45RO+ cells pooled with CCR7-negative TemRA cells. The receptor's source is a woman aged 25-40 years in good health. J is TRBJ2-7 and V is TRBV21-1; the table assigns TRBD1, which was not confirmed against the DNA. TRBV21-1 is a listed pseudogene. CDR3 amino acids: CASSNLWWTKNEQYF. The CDR3 coding sequence is TGTGCCAGCAGCAACCTTTGGTGGACAAAAAACGAGCAGTACTTC.